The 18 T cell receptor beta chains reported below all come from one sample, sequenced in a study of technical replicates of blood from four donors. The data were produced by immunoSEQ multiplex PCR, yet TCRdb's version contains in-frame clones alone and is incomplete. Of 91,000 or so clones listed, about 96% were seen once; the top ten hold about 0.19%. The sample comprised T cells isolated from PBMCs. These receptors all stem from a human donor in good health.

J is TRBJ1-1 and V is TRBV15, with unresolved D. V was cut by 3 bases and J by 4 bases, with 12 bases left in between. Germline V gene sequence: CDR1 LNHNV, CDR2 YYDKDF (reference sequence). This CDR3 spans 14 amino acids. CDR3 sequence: CATSSKLSATEAFF. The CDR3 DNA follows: TGTGCCACCAGCAGCAAACTAAGCGCCACTGAAGCTTTCTTT.

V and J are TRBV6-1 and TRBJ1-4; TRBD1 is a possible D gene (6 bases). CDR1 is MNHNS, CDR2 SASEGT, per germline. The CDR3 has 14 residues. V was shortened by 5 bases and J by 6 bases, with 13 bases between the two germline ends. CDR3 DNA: TGTGCCAGCAGTACTACAGGGAAAGATGAAAAACTGTTTTTT. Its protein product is CASSTTGKDEKLFF.

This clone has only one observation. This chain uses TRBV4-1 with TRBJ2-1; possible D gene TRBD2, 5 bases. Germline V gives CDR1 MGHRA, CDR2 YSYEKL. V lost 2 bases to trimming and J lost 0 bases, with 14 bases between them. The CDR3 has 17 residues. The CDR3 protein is CASSQSPGGYSYNEQFF. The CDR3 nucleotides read TGCGCCAGCAGCCAAAGCCCCGGCGGGTACTCCTACAATGAGCAGTTCTTC.

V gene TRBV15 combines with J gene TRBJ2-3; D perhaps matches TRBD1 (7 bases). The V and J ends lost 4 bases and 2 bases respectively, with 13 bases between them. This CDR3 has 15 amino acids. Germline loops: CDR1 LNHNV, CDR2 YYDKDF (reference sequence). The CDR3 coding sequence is TGTGCCACCAGCATACCAGGGGGGCCCACAGATACGCAGTATTTT. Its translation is CATSIPGGPTDTQYF. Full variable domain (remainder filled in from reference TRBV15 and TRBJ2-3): DAMVIQNPRYQVTQFGKPVTLSCSQTLNHNVMYWYQQKSSQAPKLLFHYYDKDFNNEADTPDNFQSRRPNTSFCFLDIRSPGLGDTAMYLCATSIPGGPTDTQYFGPGTRLTVL.

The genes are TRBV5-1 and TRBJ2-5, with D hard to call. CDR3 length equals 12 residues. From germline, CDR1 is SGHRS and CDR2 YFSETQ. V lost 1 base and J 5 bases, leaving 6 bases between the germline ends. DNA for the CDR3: TGCGCCAGCAGCTTGTTGGGCGAGACCCAGTACTTC. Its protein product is CASSLLGETQYF.

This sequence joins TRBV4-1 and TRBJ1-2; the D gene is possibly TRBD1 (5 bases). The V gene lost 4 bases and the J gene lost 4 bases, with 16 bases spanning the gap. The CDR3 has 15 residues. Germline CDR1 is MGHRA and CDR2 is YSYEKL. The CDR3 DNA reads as TGCGCCAGCAGCCCGCAGTTAGGGGCTAGCTATGGCTACACCTTC. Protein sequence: CASSPQLGASYGYTF.

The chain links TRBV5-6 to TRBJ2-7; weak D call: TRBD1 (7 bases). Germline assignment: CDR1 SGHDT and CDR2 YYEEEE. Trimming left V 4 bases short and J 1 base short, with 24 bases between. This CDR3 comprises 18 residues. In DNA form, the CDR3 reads TGTGCCAGCAGCGCGGGACAGTGGGTTCGGTTCCCTTCCTACGAGCAGTACTTC. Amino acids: CASSAGQWVRFPSYEQYF.

CDR3 sequence: CASSSTGLAVHNEQFF. As DNA, the CDR3 is TGTGCCAGCAGCTCCACGGGACTAGCGGTCCACAATGAGCAGTTCTTC. This chain uses TRBV7-9 with TRBJ2-1, with 11 bases lining up with TRBD2. The junction had 7 bases not matched to a gene; V was cut back by 4 bases and J by 5 bases. Germline CDR1 reads SEHNR; CDR2 reads FQNEAQ (reference sequence). The CDR3 sequence is 16 residues long.

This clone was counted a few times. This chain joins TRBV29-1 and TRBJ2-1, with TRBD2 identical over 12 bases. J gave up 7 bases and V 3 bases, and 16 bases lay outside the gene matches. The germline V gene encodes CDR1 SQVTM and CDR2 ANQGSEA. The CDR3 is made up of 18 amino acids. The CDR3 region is CSVDGLAGPQLGVNEQFF. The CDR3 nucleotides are TGCAGCGTTGATGGACTAGCGGGACCCCAACTCGGGGTAAATGAGCAGTTCTTC.

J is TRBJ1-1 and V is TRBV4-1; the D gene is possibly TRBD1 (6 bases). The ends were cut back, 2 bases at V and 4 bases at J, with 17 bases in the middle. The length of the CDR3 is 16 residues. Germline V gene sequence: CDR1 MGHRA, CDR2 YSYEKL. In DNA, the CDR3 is TGCGCCAGCAGCCAACCCCTTCAGAGGGGGAGCACTGAAGCTTTCTTT. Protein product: CASSQPLQRGSTEAFF.

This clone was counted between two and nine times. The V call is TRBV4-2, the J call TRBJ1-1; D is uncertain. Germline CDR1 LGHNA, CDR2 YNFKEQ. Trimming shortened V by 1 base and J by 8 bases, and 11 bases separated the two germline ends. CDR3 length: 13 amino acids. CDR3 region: CASSQASGREAFF. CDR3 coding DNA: TGTGCCAGCAGCCAAGCGAGCGGGAGAGAAGCTTTCTTT.

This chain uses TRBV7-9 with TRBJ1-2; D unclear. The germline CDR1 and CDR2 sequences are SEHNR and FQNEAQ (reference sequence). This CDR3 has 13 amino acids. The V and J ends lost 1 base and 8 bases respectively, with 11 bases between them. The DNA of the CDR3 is TGTGCCAGCAGCTTAGGTTTGGAGCAGGGCTACACCTTC. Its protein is CASSLGLEQGYTF.

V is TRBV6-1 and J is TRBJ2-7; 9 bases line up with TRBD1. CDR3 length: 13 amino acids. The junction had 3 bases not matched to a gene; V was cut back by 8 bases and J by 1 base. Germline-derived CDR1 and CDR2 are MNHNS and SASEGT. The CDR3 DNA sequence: TGTGCCAGCGAGGACAGGGGATCCTACGAGCAGTACTTC. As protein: CASEDRGSYEQYF.

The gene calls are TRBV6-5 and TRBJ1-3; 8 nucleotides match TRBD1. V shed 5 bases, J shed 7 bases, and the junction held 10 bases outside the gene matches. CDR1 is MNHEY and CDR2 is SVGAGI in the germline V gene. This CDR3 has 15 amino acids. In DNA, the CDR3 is TGTGCCAGCAGTCCTTTCCAGGGGGCATGGAACACCATATATTTT. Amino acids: CASSPFQGAWNTIYF.

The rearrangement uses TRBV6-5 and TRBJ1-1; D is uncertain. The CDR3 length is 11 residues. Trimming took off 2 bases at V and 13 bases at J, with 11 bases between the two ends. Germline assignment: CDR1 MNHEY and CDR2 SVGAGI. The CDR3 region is CASSYIGRCFF. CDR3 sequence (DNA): TGTGCCAGCAGTTACATCGGCAGGTGTTTCTTT.

This CDR3 is CASSKKPRDREAEQYF. The CDR3 DNA follows: TGCGCCAGCAGTAAAAAGCCTCGCGACAGGGAGGCCGAGCAGTACTTC. The chain employs TRBV5-1 and TRBJ2-7; TRBD1 might be the D (7 bases). The CDR3 is 16 residues long. V lost 5 bases and J 6 bases, leaving 24 bases between the germline ends. Germline V gene data show CDR1 as SGHRS and CDR2 as YFSETQ.

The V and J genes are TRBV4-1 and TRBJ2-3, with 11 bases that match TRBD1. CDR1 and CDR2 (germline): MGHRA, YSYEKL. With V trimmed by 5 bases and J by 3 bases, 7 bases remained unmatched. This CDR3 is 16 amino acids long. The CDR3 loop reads CASSSIGTGGTDTQYF. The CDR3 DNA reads TGCGCCAGCAGCTCTATCGGGACAGGGGGAACAGATACGCAGTATTTT.

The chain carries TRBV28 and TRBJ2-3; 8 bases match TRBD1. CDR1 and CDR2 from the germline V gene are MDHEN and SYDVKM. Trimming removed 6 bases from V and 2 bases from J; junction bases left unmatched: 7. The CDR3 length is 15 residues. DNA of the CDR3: TGTGCCAGCAGCTTGACAGGGGCCCCCACAGATACGCAGTATTTT. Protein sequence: CASSLTGAPTDTQYF. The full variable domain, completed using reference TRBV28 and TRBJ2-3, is DVKVTQSSRYLVKRTGEKVFLECVQDMDHENMFWYRQDPGLGLRLIYFSYDVKMKEKGDIPEGYSVSREKKERFSLILESASTNQTSMYLCASSLTGAPTDTQYFGPGTRLTVL.